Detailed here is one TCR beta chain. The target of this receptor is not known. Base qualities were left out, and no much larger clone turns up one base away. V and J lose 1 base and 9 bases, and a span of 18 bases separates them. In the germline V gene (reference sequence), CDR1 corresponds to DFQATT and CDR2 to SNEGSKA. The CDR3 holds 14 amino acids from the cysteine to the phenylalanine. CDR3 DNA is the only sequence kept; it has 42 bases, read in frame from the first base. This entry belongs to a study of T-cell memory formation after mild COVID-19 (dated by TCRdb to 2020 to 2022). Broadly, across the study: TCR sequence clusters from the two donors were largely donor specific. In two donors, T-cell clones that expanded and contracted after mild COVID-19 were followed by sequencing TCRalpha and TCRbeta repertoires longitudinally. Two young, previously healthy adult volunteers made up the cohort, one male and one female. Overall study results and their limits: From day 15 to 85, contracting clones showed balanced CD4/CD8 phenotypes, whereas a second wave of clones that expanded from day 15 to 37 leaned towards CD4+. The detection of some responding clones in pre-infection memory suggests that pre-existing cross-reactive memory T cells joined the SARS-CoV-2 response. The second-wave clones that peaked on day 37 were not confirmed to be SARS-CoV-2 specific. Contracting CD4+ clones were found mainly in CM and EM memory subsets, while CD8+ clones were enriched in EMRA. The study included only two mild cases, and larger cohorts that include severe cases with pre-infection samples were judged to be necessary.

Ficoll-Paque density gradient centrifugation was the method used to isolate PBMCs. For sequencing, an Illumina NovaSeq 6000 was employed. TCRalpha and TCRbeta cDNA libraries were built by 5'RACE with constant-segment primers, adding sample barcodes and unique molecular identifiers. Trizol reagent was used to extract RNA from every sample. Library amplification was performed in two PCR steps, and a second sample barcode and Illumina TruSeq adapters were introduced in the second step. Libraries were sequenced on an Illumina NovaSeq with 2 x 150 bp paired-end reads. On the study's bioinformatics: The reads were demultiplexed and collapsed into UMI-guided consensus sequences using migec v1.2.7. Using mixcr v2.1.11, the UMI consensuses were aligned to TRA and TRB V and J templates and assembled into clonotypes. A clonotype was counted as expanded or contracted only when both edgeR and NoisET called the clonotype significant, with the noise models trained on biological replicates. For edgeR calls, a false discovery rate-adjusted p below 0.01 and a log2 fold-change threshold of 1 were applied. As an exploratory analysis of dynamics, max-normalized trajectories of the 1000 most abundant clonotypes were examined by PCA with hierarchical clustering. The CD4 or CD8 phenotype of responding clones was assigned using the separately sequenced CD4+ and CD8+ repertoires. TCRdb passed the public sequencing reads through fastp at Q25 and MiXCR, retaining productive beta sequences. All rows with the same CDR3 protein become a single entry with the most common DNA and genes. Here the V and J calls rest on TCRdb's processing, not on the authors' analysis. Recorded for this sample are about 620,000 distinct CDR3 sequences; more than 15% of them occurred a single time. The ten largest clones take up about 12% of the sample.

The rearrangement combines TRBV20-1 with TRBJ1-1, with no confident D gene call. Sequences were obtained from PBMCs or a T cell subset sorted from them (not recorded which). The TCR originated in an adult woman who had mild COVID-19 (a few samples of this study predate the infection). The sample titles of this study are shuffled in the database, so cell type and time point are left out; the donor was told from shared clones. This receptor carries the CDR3 CSARGGASDVKAFF. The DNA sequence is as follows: TGCAGTGCTAGAGGTGGTGCCTCCGACGTGAAAGCTTTCTTT.